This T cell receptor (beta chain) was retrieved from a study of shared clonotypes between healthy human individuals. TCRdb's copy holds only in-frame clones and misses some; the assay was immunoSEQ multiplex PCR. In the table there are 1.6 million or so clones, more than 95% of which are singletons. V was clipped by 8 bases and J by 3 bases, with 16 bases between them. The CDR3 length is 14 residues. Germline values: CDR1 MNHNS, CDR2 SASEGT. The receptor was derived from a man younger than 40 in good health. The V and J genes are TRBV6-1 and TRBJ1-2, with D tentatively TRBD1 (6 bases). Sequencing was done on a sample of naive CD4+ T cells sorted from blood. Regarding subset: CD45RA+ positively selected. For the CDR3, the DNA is TGTGCCAGCCGAGGGGGGGGCATCGACTATGGCTACACCTTC. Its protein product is CASRGGGIDYGYTF.